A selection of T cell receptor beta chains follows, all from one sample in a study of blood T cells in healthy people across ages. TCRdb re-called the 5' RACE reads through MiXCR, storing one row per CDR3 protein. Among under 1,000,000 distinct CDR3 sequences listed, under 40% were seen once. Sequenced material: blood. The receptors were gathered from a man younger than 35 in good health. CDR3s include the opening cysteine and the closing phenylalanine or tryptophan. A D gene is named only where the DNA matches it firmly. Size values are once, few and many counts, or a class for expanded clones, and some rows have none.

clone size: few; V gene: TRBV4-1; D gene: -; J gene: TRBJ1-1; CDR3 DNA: TGCGCCAGCAGCCTCAAAGGAGGGTCGGGTGAAGCTTTCTTT; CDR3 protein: CASSLKGGSGEAFF
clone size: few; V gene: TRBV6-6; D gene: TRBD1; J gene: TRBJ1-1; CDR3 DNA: TGTGCCAGCAGTTACCTGAATACGGGACAGGGGGCCACTGAAGCTTTCTTT; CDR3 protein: CASSYLNTGQGATEAFF
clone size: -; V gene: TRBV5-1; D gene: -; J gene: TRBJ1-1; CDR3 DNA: TGCGCCAGCAGCTTCTCAAAATACGGACCGGGCAAGCGTGAAGCTTTCTTT; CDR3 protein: CASSFSKYGPGKREAFF
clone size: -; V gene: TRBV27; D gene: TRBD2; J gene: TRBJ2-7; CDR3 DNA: TGTGCCAGCAGTTTATCGCGGTCTTTTGCGGGAGGAACATACGAGCAGTACTTC; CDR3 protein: CASSLSRSFAGGTYEQYF
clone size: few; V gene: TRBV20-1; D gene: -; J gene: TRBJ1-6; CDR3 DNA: TGCAGTGCTAGAGTGTGGGGGAGCTCCTATAATTCACCCCTCCACTTT; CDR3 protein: CSARVWGSSYNSPLHF
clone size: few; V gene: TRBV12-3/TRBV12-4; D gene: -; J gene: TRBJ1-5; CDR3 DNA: TGTGCCGTGGCGGGGGGCGGCAATCAGCCCCAGCATTTT; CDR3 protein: CAVAGGGNQPQHF
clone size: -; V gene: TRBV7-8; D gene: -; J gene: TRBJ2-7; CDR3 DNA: TGTGCCAGCAGGGAGGGGCGTACCTACGAGCAGTACTTC; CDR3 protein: CASREGRTYEQYF
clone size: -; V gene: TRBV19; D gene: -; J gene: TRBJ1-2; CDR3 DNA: TGTGCCAGCTGGGGACTTCTTACGGATGGCTACACCTTC; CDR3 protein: CASWGLLTDGYTF
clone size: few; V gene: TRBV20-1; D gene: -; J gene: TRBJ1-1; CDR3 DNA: TGCAGTGCTTTAACACCAACGAGGACTGAAGCTTTCTTT; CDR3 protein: CSALTPTRTEAFF
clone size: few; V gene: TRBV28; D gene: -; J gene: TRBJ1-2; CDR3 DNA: TGTGCCAGCGCAGACGACTATGGCTACACCTTC; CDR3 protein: CASADDYGYTF
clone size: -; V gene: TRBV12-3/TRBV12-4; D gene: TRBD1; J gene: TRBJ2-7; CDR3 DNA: TGTGCCAGCAGGATTGACAGGGCCTACTCTGGCGAGCAGTACTTC; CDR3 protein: CASRIDRAYSGEQYF
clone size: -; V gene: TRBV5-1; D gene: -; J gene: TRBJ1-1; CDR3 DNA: TGCGCCAGCAGCGGGTGGGGAGGCCCGAACACTGAAGCTTTCTTT; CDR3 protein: CASSGWGGPNTEAFF
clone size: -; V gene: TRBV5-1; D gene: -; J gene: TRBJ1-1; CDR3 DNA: TGCGCCAGCAGCCCAGGGACCGTCGAACTGAACACTGAAGCTTTCTTT; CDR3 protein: CASSPGTVELNTEAFF
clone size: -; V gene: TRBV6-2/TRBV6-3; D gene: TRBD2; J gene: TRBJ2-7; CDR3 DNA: TGTGCCAGCAGTTACCAGCGGGGGGGCGGCTACGAGCAGTACTTC; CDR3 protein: CASSYQRGGGYEQYF
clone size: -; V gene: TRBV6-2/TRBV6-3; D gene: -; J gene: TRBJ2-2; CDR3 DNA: TGTGCCAGCAGTTACCTAGCAACCGGGGAGCTGTTTTTT; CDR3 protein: CASSYLATGELFF
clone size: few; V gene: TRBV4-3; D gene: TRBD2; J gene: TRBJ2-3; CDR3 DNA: TGCGCCAGCAGCCAAGAGGCCCTAGCGGGGGGCACAGATACGCAGTATTTT; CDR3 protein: CASSQEALAGGTDTQYF
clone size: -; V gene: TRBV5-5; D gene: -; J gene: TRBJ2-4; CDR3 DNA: TGTGCCAGCAGCCCCCAACACTTGGACCTAGCCAAAAACATTCAGTACTTC; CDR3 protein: CASSPQHLDLAKNIQYF
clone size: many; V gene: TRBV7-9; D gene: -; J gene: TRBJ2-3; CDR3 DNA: TGTGCCAGCAGCTTAATTGCAGATACGCAGTATTTT; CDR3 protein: CASSLIADTQYF
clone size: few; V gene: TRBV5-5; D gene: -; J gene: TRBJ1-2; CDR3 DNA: TGTGCCAGCAGCGCGGGAAAAATCCCCGCTAACTATGGCTACACCTTC; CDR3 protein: CASSAGKIPANYGYTF
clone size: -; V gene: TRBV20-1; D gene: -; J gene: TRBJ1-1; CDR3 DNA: TGCAGTGCTAGATTCCCTAAAGCTTTCTTT; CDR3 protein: CSARFPKAFF
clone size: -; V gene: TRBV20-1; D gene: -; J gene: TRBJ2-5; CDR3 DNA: TGCAGTGCTAGAGGGCCCCAAGTACAAGAGACCCAGTACTTC; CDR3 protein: CSARGPQVQETQYF
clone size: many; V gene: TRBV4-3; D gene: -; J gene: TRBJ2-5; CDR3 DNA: TGCGCCAGCAGCCAAAACAGATACCAAGAGACCCAGTACTTC; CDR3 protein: CASSQNRYQETQYF
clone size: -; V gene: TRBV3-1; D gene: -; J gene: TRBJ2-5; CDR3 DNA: TGTGCCAGCAGCCACAACTGGGGGTCTGGGGAGACCCAGTACTTC; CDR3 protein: CASSHNWGSGETQYF
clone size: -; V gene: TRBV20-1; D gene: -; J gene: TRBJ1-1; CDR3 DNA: TGCAGTGCTAGAGCGCGGATGAGCACTGAAGCTTTCTTT; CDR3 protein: CSARARMSTEAFF
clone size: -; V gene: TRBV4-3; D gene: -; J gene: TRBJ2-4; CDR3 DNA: TGCGCCAGCAGCCTTGGAAGGGCCCTAAACATTCAGTACTTC; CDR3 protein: CASSLGRALNIQYF
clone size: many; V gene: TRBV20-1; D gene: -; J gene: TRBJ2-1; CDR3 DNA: TGCAGTGCTAGTCCGTACGGGCTAACCTACAATGAGCAGTTCTTC; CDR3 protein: CSASPYGLTYNEQFF
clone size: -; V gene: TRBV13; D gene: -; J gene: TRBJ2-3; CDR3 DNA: TGCGCCAGCAGTGAGGGTATGGCGGATACGCAGTATTTT; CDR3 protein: CASSEGMADTQYF
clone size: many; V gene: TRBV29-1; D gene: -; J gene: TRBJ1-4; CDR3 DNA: TGCAGCGTTGCGGCGCTAAATGAAAAACTGTTTTTT; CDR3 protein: CSVAALNEKLFF
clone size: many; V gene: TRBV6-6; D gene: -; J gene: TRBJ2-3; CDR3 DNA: TGTGCCAGCAGTAACAGGCATGTGTCAGATACGCAGTATTTT; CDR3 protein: CASSNRHVSDTQYF
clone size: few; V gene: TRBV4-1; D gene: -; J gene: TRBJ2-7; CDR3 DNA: TGCGCCAGCAGCCAAGTTCGTACAGAATCCTTCGATGAGCAGTACTTC; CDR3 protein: CASSQVRTESFDEQYF
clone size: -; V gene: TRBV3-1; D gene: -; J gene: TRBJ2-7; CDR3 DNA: TGTGCCAGCAGCCCAGGGTGGCAGGACGACGCCTACGAGCAGTACTTC; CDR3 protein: CASSPGWQDDAYEQYF
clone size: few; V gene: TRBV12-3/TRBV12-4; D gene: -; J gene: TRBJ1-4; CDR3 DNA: TGTGCCAGCAGTTTAAAGTCGGGCGGGCCTGAAAAACTGTTTTTT; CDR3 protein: CASSLKSGGPEKLFF
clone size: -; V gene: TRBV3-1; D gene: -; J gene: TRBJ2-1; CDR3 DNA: TGTGCCAGCAGCCGCCCGAGGGGGGGGGCCCACTACAATGAGCAGTTATTC; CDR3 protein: CASSRPRGGAHYNEQLF
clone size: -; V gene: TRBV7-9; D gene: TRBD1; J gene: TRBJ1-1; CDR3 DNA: TGTGCCAGCAGCTTCTGGGGACAGGGGACCCGGGACACTGAAGCTTTCTTT; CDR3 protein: CASSFWGQGTRDTEAFF
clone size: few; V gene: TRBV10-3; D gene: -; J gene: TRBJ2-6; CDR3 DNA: TGTGCCATCAGTGAGTCGCAGGCCCGAGGGGGGGCCAACGTCCTGACTTTC; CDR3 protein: CAISESQARGGANVLTF
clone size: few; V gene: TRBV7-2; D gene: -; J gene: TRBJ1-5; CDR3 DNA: TGTGCCAGCAGCTCCGACTGGGACCGAAATCAGCCCCAGCATTTT; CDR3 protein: CASSSDWDRNQPQHF
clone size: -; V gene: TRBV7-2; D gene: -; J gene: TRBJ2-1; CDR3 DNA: TGTGCCAGCAGCCTAGGAGGGGTCGAGACCCAGTTCTTC; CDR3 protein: CASSLGGVETQFF
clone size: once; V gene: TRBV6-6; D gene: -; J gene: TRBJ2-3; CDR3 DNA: TGTGCCAGCAGTTACCCCACCGGCGGGGTGAGAGATACGCAGTATTTT; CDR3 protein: CASSYPTGGVRDTQYF
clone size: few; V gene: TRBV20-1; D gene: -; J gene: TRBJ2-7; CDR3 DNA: TGCAGCGCTATAGGCAACTTGAACTACGAGCAGTACTTC; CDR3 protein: CSAIGNLNYEQYF
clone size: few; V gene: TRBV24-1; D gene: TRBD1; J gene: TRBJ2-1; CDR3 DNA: TGTGCCACCAGTGGGGGGACAGGGGGATACAATGAGCAGTTCTTC; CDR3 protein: CATSGGTGGYNEQFF
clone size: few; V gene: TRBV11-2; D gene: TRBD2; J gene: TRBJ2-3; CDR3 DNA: TGTGCCAGCAGTCACTACGGACTAGCGGGGGTTAGCACAGATACGCAGTATTTT; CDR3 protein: CASSHYGLAGVSTDTQYF
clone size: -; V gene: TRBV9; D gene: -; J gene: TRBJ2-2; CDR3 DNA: TGTGCCAGCAGCGTAGCTGGGACATCCACCGGGGAGCTGTTTTTT; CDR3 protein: CASSVAGTSTGELFF
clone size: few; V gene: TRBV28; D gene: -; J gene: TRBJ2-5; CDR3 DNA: TGTGCCAGCAGTTTGGGCGGAAACGGGTACGAGACCCAGTACTTC; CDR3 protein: CASSLGGNGYETQYF
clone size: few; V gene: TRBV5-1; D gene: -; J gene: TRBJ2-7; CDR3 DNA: TGCGCCAGCAGCCCGGAGGCGGATTCCTCCTACGAGCAGTACTTC; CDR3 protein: CASSPEADSSYEQYF
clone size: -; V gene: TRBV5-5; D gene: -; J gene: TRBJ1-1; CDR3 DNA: TGTGCCAGCAGCGTGGAAGCGAACACTGAAGCTTTCTTT; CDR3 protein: CASSVEANTEAFF
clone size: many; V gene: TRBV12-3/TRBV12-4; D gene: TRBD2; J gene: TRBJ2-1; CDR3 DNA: TGTGCCAGCAGTTGGGGGGGCTCCTACAATGAGCAGTTCTTC; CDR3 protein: CASSWGGSYNEQFF
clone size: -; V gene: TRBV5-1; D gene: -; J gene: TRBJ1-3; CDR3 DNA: TGCGCCAGCGGACCGCCCGACGGTGGAAACACCATATATTTT; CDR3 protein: CASGPPDGGNTIYF
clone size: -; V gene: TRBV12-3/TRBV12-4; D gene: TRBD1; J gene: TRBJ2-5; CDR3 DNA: TGTGCCAGCAGTTCTCACGATCGGACAGGGAGTGAGACCCAGTACTTC; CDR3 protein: CASSSHDRTGSETQYF
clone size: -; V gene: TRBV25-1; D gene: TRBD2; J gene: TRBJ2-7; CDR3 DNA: TGTGCCAGCAGTGAATCTCGGGGGGGGTACAATGAGCAGTACTTC; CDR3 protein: CASSESRGGYNEQYF
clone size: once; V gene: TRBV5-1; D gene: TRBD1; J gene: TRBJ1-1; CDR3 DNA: TGCGCCAGCAGCTTGGGGCAGGGGGCAAGATGGAGCACTGAAGCTTTCTTT; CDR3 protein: CASSLGQGARWSTEAFF
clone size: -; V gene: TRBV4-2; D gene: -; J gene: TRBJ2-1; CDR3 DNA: TGTGCCAGCAGCCAAGGGGTAGAGCAGTTCTTC; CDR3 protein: CASSQGVEQFF
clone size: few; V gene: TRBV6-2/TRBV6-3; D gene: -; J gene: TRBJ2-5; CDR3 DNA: TGTGCCAGCAGGCCGCAGACCCTGGGAGAGACCCAGTACTTC; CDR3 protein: CASRPQTLGETQYF
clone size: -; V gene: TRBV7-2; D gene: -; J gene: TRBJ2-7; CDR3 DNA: TGTGCCAGCAGCTTAGCGACCTTCGTACCTGACTACGAGCAGTACTTC; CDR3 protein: CASSLATFVPDYEQYF
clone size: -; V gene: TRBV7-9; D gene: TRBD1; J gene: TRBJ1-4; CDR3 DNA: TGTGCCAGCAGCTCTGAAGACAGGGGAAAAGAAAAACTGTTTTTT; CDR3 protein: CASSSEDRGKEKLFF
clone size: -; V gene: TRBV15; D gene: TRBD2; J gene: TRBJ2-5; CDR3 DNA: TGTGCCACCAGCAGGTTAGCGGGGGGAGTCACGGAGACCCAGTACTTC; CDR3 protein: CATSRLAGGVTETQYF